The next 29 T cell receptor beta chains were all read from a single sample in a study of cytomegalovirus exposure and HLA in healthy donors. The PCR had 60 Vbeta and 13 Jbeta primers. Some clones are missing from TCRdb's copy, which holds only in-frame ones; the method was immunoSEQ multiplex PCR. This repertoire shows 150,000 or so clones, 80% to 85% found once; its top ten account for around 0.98%. The sequenced sample was PBMCs. All receptors derive from a man between 25 and 39 years old in good health and CMV-seronegative.

The sample holds a few counts of this clone. Other DNA variants within this sample encode the same CDR3. J is TRBJ2-1 and V is TRBV4-1; weak D call: TRBD2 (5 bases). V shed 0 bases and J shed 6 bases, with 12 bases lying between them. The CDR3 runs to 15 residues. CDR1 and CDR2 (germline): MGHRA, YSYEKL. The CDR3, as DNA: TGCGCCAGCAGCCAAGAGGAACTAGAAATCAATGAGCAGTTCTTC. It yields the protein CASSQEELEINEQFF.

The chain employs TRBV9 and TRBJ1-2, with a possible D match to TRBD1 (5 bases). CDR3 length: 16 amino acids. V was clipped by 3 bases and J by 0 bases, with 15 bases between them. Germline lookup yields CDR1 SGDLS and CDR2 YYNGEE. The CDR3 sequence is CASSGPSGRANYGYTF. The CDR3 bases are TGTGCCAGCAGCGGCCCCTCGGGCAGGGCTAACTATGGCTACACCTTC.

V gene TRBV7-9 combines with J gene TRBJ2-7; perhaps TRBD2 as D (5 bases). V shed 7 bases and J shed 3 bases, with 13 bases lying between them. The CDR3 runs to 13 residues. Germline values: CDR1 SEHNR, CDR2 FQNEAQ (reference sequence). CDR3 sequence (DNA): TGTGCCAGCATCTCACCCGGGGACTACGAGCAGTACTTC. This encodes CASISPGDYEQYF.

Here the CDR3 DNA reads TGTGCCAGCTCACCAACGACAGGGATTGATGGCTACACCTTC. Translation: CASSPTTGIDGYTF. The chain has TRBV18 and TRBJ1-2; 7 bases map to TRBD1. V was clipped by 2 bases and J by 6 bases; unmatched bases: 6. This CDR3 region has 14 residues. Germline values: CDR1 KGHSH, CDR2 LQKENI.

J is TRBJ2-7 and V is TRBV5-1; D is possibly TRBD1 (6 bases). The CDR3 is made up of 14 amino acids. V lost 5 bases and J lost 1, with 13 bases in between. CDR1 is SGHRS and CDR2 is YFSETQ in the germline V gene. The CDR3: CASSTDSISYEQYF. As DNA, the CDR3 is TGCGCCAGCAGTACGGACAGCATTTCCTACGAGCAGTACTTC.

The rearrangement links TRBV7-9 to TRBJ2-5, with D possibly being TRBD2 (5 bases). Trimming removed 3 bases at V and 1 base at J, with 15 bases between. The CDR3 runs 16 residues. Germline V gene sequence: CDR1 SEHNR, CDR2 FQNEAQ (reference sequence). The CDR3 sequence: CASSLEALPGQETQYF. In DNA form, the CDR3 reads TGTGCCAGCAGCTTGGAGGCGTTGCCAGGCCAAGAGACCCAGTACTTC.

The chain is built from TRBV7-9 and TRBJ2-1; 8 positions match TRBD1. The CDR3 consists of 16 residues. Germline V gene data show CDR1 as SEHNR and CDR2 as FQNEAQ (reference sequence). The J segment lost 5 bases and the V segment lost 4 bases, leaving 10 bases of the junction unmatched. Here the CDR3 DNA reads TGTGCCAGCAGCTCCGTGACAGGGGTCATGGACAATGAGCAGTTCTTC. Protein: CASSSVTGVMDNEQFF. Looking up the rest from reference TRBV7-9 and TRBJ2-1 gives the full variable domain: DTGVSQNPRHKITKRGQNVTFRCDPISEHNRLYWYRQTLGQGPEFLTYFQNEAQLEKSRLLSDRFSAERPKGSFSTLEIQRTEQGDSAMYLCASSSVTGVMDNEQFFGPGTRLTVL.

About this clone: The same CDR3 can be traced to other DNA sequences in this sample. The rearrangement links TRBV6-1 to TRBJ1-2; the D gene is possibly TRBD1 (5 bases). Per germline, CDR1 MNHNS and CDR2 SASEGT. The CDR3 consists of 14 residues. The V end was cut by 2 bases, the J end by 2 bases, with 9 bases between. In DNA form, the CDR3 reads TGTGCCAGCAGTGAAACAGGAAGAAACTATGGCTACACCTTC. It specifies CASSETGRNYGYTF.

The gene calls are TRBV4-2 and TRBJ2-5; 11 bases agree with TRBD2. CDR1 and CDR2 from the germline V gene are LGHNA and YNFKEQ. The length of the CDR3 is 16 residues. V lost 4 bases and J lost 1; bases outside the gene matches: 5. This CDR3 reads CASSPSGTSGQETQYF. Written as DNA, the CDR3 is TGTGCCAGCAGCCCCTCGGGGACTAGCGGCCAAGAGACCCAGTACTTC.

This chain connects TRBV27 to TRBJ2-7; 8 positions agree with TRBD1. Germline trimming cut 0 bases from V and 1 base from J; bases unmatched to any gene: 5. CDR1 and CDR2 (germline): MNHEY, SMNVEV (reference sequence). There are 16 residues in the CDR3. The CDR3 sequence is CASSLSAQGASYEQYF. The DNA of the CDR3 is TGTGCCAGCAGTTTATCGGCGCAGGGGGCATCCTACGAGCAGTACTTC.

The chain is built from TRBV15 and TRBJ1-4; 7 bases are shared with TRBD1. The CDR3 has 15 amino acids. Germline loops: CDR1 LNHNV, CDR2 YYDKDF (reference sequence). The junction had 3 bases not matched to a gene; V was cut back by 1 base and J by 4 bases. The CDR3 loop reads CATSRARGVNEKLFF. The CDR3 DNA reads as TGTGCCACCAGCAGAGCCAGGGGGGTTAATGAAAAACTGTTTTTT.

This clone came up once. This rearrangement joins TRBV12-5 to TRBJ1-1, with 8 bases that match TRBD1. The CDR3 extends over 16 amino acids. Germline CDR1 LGHNT, CDR2 FRNRAP. V shed 0 bases, J shed 2 bases, and the junction held 5 bases outside the gene matches. CDR3 nucleotide sequence: TGTGCTAGTGGTTTGGTACAGGGGGGGGTAAACACTGAAGCTTTCTTT. Translating gives CASGLVQGGVNTEAFF.

Comment on this clone: Other DNA sequences in the same sample also yield this CDR3. This sequence joins TRBV5-4 and TRBJ2-2; D perhaps matches TRBD1 (6 bases). Germline CDR1 and CDR2: SGHNT and YYREEE (reference sequence). Trimming took off 4 bases at V and 6 bases at J, with 13 bases between the two ends. The CDR3 is 14 residues long. The CDR3 loop is CASSLPGQPGELFF. The CDR3 bases are TGTGCCAGCAGCCTCCCGGGACAACCCGGGGAGCTGTTTTTT.

This rearrangement joins TRBV27 to TRBJ2-2; D uncertain. The germline gives CDR1 MNHEY, CDR2 SMNVEV (reference sequence). The CDR3 sequence is 13 residues long. Between the trimmed V and J ends, which lost 3 bases and 5 bases, there was a span of 7 bases. This CDR3 reads CASSFTSTGELFF. The CDR3, as DNA: TGTGCCAGCAGTTTTACGAGTACCGGGGAGCTGTTTTTT.

CDR3 sequence reads: CASSLGLAGGHKFSYEQYF. DNA for the CDR3: TGTGCCAGCAGCCTGGGACTAGCGGGAGGCCACAAATTCTCCTACGAGCAGTACTTC. V usage is TRBV7-2 and J usage is TRBJ2-7; 15 nucleotides match TRBD2. V dropped 5 bases and J dropped 0; count of bases not matched to a gene: 11. There are 19 residues in the CDR3. Germline assignment: CDR1 SGHTA and CDR2 FQGNSA.

The rearrangement joins TRBV6-1 to TRBJ1-5; D might be TRBD1 (5 bases). The CDR3 totals 16 residues. Germline V CDR1 and CDR2: MNHNS, SASEGT. With 0 bases removed from V and 1 base from J, the gap between germline ends came to 10 bases. The CDR3 is CASSEASGVSNQPQHF. For the CDR3, the DNA is TGTGCCAGCAGTGAAGCATCGGGGGTGAGCAATCAGCCCCAGCATTTT.

V is TRBV29-1 and J is TRBJ2-1, with 9 nucleotides matching TRBD2. The CDR3 sequence is 14 residues long. The V gene end was trimmed by 4 bases and the J gene end by 3 bases; junction bases not matched to a gene: 4. The germline V gene encodes CDR1 SQVTM and CDR2 ANQGSEA. CDR3 sequence reads: CSVVAGVGYNEQFF. The CDR3 DNA is TGCAGCGTTGTAGCGGGAGTTGGCTACAATGAGCAGTTCTTC.

To note about this clone: Other DNA sequences of this sample code for an identical CDR3. The chain recombines TRBV9 with TRBJ2-7, with 8 nucleotides matching TRBD1. The CDR3 is 15 amino acids. Germline CDR1 reads SGDLS; CDR2 reads YYNGEE. After removal of 2 bases from V and 3 bases from J, the junction contained 7 bases not matched to a gene. CDR3 residues: CASSVGTGGNYEQYF. As DNA, the CDR3 is TGTGCCAGCAGCGTGGGAACAGGGGGTAACTACGAGCAGTACTTC.

The rearrangement links TRBV19 to TRBJ2-7; TRBD1 matches at 8 bases. The J segment lost 0 bases and the V segment lost 5 bases, leaving 6 bases of the junction unmatched. Germline CDR1 LNHDA, CDR2 SQIVND (reference sequence). The CDR3 totals 15 residues. Here the CDR3 DNA reads TGTGCCAGTAGTGACAGGGGCAGTAGCTCCTACGAGCAGTACTTC. Its translation: CASSDRGSSSYEQYF.

The chain has TRBV5-6 and TRBJ2-5; 8 nucleotides agree with TRBD1. V lost 4 bases to trimming and J lost 5 bases; unmatched junction nucleotides: 4. CDR1 is SGHDT, CDR2 YYEEEE, per germline. CDR3 length: 13 residues. The CDR3 coding sequence is TGTGCCAGCAGCCCCAGGGGGCCGGAGACCCAGTACTTC. This encodes CASSPRGPETQYF.

This chain uses TRBV19 with TRBJ1-5; 9 bases fit TRBD1. The ends lost 9 bases at V and 6 bases at J; junction bases unmatched: 12. This CDR3 has 15 residues. Germline CDR1 reads LNHDA; CDR2 reads SQIVND (reference sequence). CDR3: CASDPWDRETQPQHF. In DNA form, the CDR3 reads TGTGCCAGCGACCCTTGGGACAGGGAGACTCAGCCCCAGCATTTT.

The CDR3 DNA is TGTGCCAGCAGTACCGGGACAGGGGGCGCAGATACGCAGTATTTT. Its translation: CASSTGTGGADTQYF. The rearrangement links TRBV6-5 to TRBJ2-3, with 12 bases identical to TRBD1. The CDR3 sequence is 15 residues long. Germline trimming cut 5 bases from V and 4 bases from J; bases unmatched to any gene: 4. Germline V lookup: CDR1 MNHEY, CDR2 SVGAGI.

The V and J genes are TRBV11-2 and TRBJ1-3; D not certain. CDR3 length: 13 amino acids. V was clipped by 6 bases and J by 0 bases, with 6 bases between them. CDR1 is SGHAT, CDR2 FQNNGV, per germline. CDR3 sequence reads: CASRVSSGNTIYF. CDR3 DNA sequence: TGTGCCAGCAGGGTTAGCTCTGGAAACACCATATATTTT.

This sequence joins TRBV5-1 and TRBJ2-5; no clear D. CDR1 is SGHRS and CDR2 is YFSETQ in the germline V gene. The V end lost 0 bases, the J end lost 1 base, and 7 bases lay between the germline ends. The CDR3 is 14 amino acids. The CDR3 reads CASSLERLQETQYF. The CDR3 coding sequence is TGCGCCAGCAGCTTGGAGCGTCTCCAAGAGACCCAGTACTTC. Supplemented by reference TRBV5-1 and TRBJ2-5, the full variable domain reads KAGVTQTPRYLIKTRGQQVTLSCSPISGHRSVSWYQQTPGQGLQFLFEYFSETQRNKGNFPGRFSGRQFSNSRSEMNVSTLELGDSALYLCASSLERLQETQYFGPGTRLLVL.

The chain combines TRBV19 with TRBJ2-1; 8 nucleotides agree with TRBD2. The junction had 4 bases not matched to a gene; V was cut back by 5 bases and J by 1 base. Germline V gene sequence: CDR1 LNHDA, CDR2 SQIVND (reference sequence). The CDR3 is 15 residues long. The CDR3 sequence is CASSRERGSYNEQFF. CDR3 sequence (DNA): TGTGCCAGTAGTCGGGAGCGGGGGTCCTACAATGAGCAGTTCTTC. Supplemented by reference TRBV19 and TRBJ2-1, the full variable domain reads DGGITQSPKYLFRKEGQNVTLSCEQNLNHDAMYWYRQDPGQGLRLIYYSQIVNDFQKGDIAEGYSVSREKKESFPLTVTSAQKNPTAFYLCASSRERGSYNEQFFGPGTRLTVL.

The rearrangement uses TRBV5-6 and TRBJ1-4; D unresolved. The germline CDR1 and CDR2 sequences are SGHDT and YYEEEE. The CDR3 runs 16 residues. The V and J ends lost 4 bases and 4 bases respectively, with 17 bases between them. The CDR3 is CASSPAGSGYNEKLFF. CDR3 coding DNA: TGTGCCAGCAGCCCGGCGGGGTCGGGGTATAATGAAAAACTGTTTTTT.

This clone was counted once. The chain couples TRBV7-8 to TRBJ2-7; 7 positions match TRBD1. Per the germline V gene, CDR1 is SGHVS and CDR2 is FQNEAQ. This CDR3 is 18 amino acids long. Germline trimming cut 0 bases from V and 3 bases from J; bases unmatched to any gene: 14. The CDR3 DNA is TGTGCCAGCAGCTTAGCGTTGACATACAACCGGGACAGCTACGAGCAGTACTTC. This translates into CASSLALTYNRDSYEQYF.

The chain carries TRBV7-6 and TRBJ1-1; tentative D call: TRBD1 (5 bases). Between the trimmed V and J ends, which lost 5 bases and 1 base, there was a span of 8 bases. This CDR3 has 13 residues. Germline loops: CDR1 SGHVS, CDR2 FNYEAQ. The CDR3 loop is CASSRDRNTEAFF. In DNA, the CDR3 is TGTGCCAGCAGCAGAGACAGGAACACTGAAGCTTTCTTT.

V gene TRBV6-1 combines with J gene TRBJ1-1, with a tentative D call TRBD1 (5 bases). The V gene lost 1 base and the J gene lost 5 bases, with 14 bases spanning the gap. In germline, CDR1 is MNHNS, CDR2 SASEGT. The CDR3 has 15 amino acids. CDR3 sequence: CASSEDLEGWTEAFF. The CDR3 nucleotides are TGTGCCAGCAGTGAAGATTTGGAGGGGTGGACTGAAGCTTTCTTT.